Below, 32 T cell receptor beta chains from the same sample are listed, as sequenced in a study of T cells in Graves' hyperthyroidism and ophthalmopathy. Amplification of TCR beta CDR3 regions was performed using RNA transcripts as template. The HTBI primer set was used in a first-round RT-PCR of the TCR CDR3. From the multiplex PCR reads, TCRdb called clonotypes with MiXCR, one entry per CDR3 protein. This sample has some 490,000 distinct CDR3 sequences; less than 25% occur once, and the top ten carry about half. Sequencing was done on a sample of blood. The receptors originated from a woman between 70 and 85 years old with Graves' ophthalmopathy.

The V call is TRBV6-7, the J call TRBJ2-7; 8 bases line up with TRBD2. Being an ORF, TRBV6-7 has a function that is uncertain. The CDR3 has 15 residues. The trim removed 8 bases at V and 3 bases at J, leaving 12 bases unmatched. The CDR3 here is CASVYKTSGVYEQYF. The CDR3, as DNA: TGTGCCAGCGTCTACAAAACTAGCGGAGTCTACGAGCAGTACTTC.

Only a few counts were recorded for this clonotype. The V call is TRBV2, the J call TRBJ2-1, with D possibly TRBD1 on 6 matching bases. CDR3 length equals 14 residues. Between the trimmed V and J ends, which lost 9 bases and 3 bases, there was a span of 15 bases. Germline CDR1 reads SNHLY; CDR2 reads FYNNEI. The CDR3 nucleotides read TGTGCCAGTAAGGACAGCTGGCGCTACAATGAGCAGTTCTTC. It specifies CASKDSWRYNEQFF.

This chain uses TRBV11-2 with TRBJ2-3, with D maybe TRBD1 (5 bases). Germline CDR1 and CDR2: SGHAT and FQNNGV. This CDR3 has 16 residues. Trimming pared 1 base from V and 2 bases from J, leaving 13 bases between. The CDR3 region is CASSLGTRVPTDTQYF. The CDR3 nucleotides read TGTGCCAGCAGCTTAGGGACACGGGTCCCCACAGATACGCAGTATTTT.

On this clonotype: A read error may account for a junction end that differs from germline. CDR3 protein: CASRAGQGYNSPFHF. The CDR3 DNA is TGTGCCAGCAGGGCGGGACAGGGGTATAATTCACCCTTCCACTTT. This chain connects TRBV12-3 or TRBV12-4 to TRBJ1-6; 10 nucleotides align to TRBD1. This CDR3 contains 15 residues.

Ten or more counts support this clonotype. The rearrangement uses TRBV6-1 and TRBJ1-1; TRBD1 might be the D (5 bases). Germline CDR1 reads MNHNS; CDR2 reads SASEGT. This CDR3 comprises 14 residues. Trimming took off 4 bases at V and 1 base at J, with 10 bases between the two ends. DNA for the CDR3: TGTGCCAGCAGTGTCGGGGCCCCGAACACTGAAGCTTTCTTT. Protein sequence: CASSVGAPNTEAFF.

The chain links TRBV28 to TRBJ2-5, with TRBD2 matching 7 bases. CDR3 length: 16 amino acids. The germline V gene encodes CDR1 MDHEN and CDR2 SYDVKM. After removal of 8 bases from V and 4 bases from J, the junction contained 16 bases not matched to a gene. The CDR3 region has the DNA TGTGCCAGCCACCGGGGGAGCGGGGTGGGGGGAGAGACCCAGTACTTC. It translates to CASHRGSGVGGETQYF. Full variable domain (outside the CDR3, taken from reference TRBV28 and TRBJ2-5): DVKVTQSSRYLVKRTGEKVFLECVQDMDHENMFWYRQDPGLGLRLIYFSYDVKMKEKGDIPEGYSVSREKKERFSLILESASTNQTSMYLCASHRGSGVGGETQYFGPGTRLLVL.

The genes are TRBV20-1 and TRBJ1-1; D not resolved. This CDR3 is 11 amino acids long. Germline CDR1 reads DFQATT; CDR2 reads SNEGSKA (reference sequence). Trimming took 4 bases from V and 14 from J, leaving 17 bases between them. CDR3 protein: CSATEPPGAFF. The CDR3 DNA reads as TGCAGTGCTACGGAACCTCCTGGCGCGTTCTTT.

This clonotype was seen a few times. The chain carries TRBV4-3 and TRBJ2-3, with no clear D. The CDR3 contains 13 residues. The V and J ends lost 2 bases and 5 bases respectively, with 8 bases between them. Germline V gene data show CDR1 as LGHNA and CDR2 as YSLEER. The CDR3 spells CASSQRSEDTQYF. The CDR3 region has the DNA TGCGCCAGCAGCCAAAGGTCCGAAGATACGCAGTATTTT.

The gene calls are TRBV6-1 and TRBJ1-5; tentatively, D is TRBD1 (5 bases). The CDR3 runs 15 residues. The germline V gene has CDR1 MNHNS and CDR2 SASEGT. Trimming took 7 bases from V and 1 from J, leaving 14 bases between them. This CDR3 reads CASTTRGVSNQPQHF. In nucleotides, the CDR3 is TGTGCCAGCACCACCCGGGGGGTAAGCAATCAGCCCCAGCATTTT.

This clonotype was counted at least ten times. The rearrangement joins TRBV20-1 to TRBJ2-7; perhaps TRBD1 as D (5 bases). Germline assignment: CDR1 DFQATT and CDR2 SNEGSKA (reference sequence). V lost 3 bases, J lost 3 bases, and 9 bases lay in between. The CDR3 has 12 residues. The CDR3 bases are TGCAGTGCTAGTCGCCAGGGCTACGAGCAGTACTTC. It yields the protein CSASRQGYEQYF.

This clonotype has more than one count but fewer than ten. This chain joins TRBV11-3 and TRBJ2-1; a weak D match, TRBD1 (6 bases). Germline V gene lookup returns CDR1 SGHNT and CDR2 YENEEA. This CDR3 has 13 residues. The V gene lost 3 bases and the J gene lost 5 bases, with 8 bases spanning the gap. The CDR3 nucleotides are TGTGCCAGCAGCTTGGGACAAGACAATGAGCAGTTCTTC. Translated, it gives CASSLGQDNEQFF.

This clonotype was seen repeatedly, ten times or more. The chain couples TRBV11-2 to TRBJ2-1; 8 nucleotides match TRBD2. The germline V gene encodes CDR1 SGHAT and CDR2 FQNNGV. CDR3 length: 17 residues. The junction had 8 bases not matched to a gene; V was cut back by 4 bases and J by 0 bases. The CDR3 loop is CASSSRGGTSSYNEQFF. The CDR3 DNA sequence: TGTGCCAGCAGCTCACGGGGGGGGACTAGCTCCTACAATGAGCAGTTCTTC.

This clonotype was detected a few times. V is TRBV7-9 and J is TRBJ1-4; possibly TRBD1 for D (5 bases). This CDR3 comprises 15 residues. Germline CDR1 is SEHNR and CDR2 is FQNEAQ (reference sequence). Trimming took off 0 bases at V and 6 bases at J, with 11 bases between the two ends. The CDR3 loop is CASSLASGQYEKLFF. As DNA, the CDR3 is TGTGCCAGCAGCTTAGCATCGGGGCAATATGAAAAACTGTTTTTT.

This clonotype showed up just a few times. This sequence joins TRBV5-1 and TRBJ2-7; 8 bases map to TRBD1. The germline V gene has CDR1 SGHRS and CDR2 YFSETQ. This CDR3 spans 15 amino acids. Trimming removed 0 bases from V and 4 bases from J; junction bases left unmatched: 6. The CDR3 is CASSLETGDLYEQYF. DNA for the CDR3: TGCGCCAGCAGCTTGGAGACAGGGGATCTATACGAGCAGTACTTC.

This clonotype was picked up a small number of times. The V and J genes are TRBV20-1 and TRBJ2-7; D ambiguous. The germline V gene has CDR1 DFQATT and CDR2 SNEGSKA (reference sequence). Trimming pared 3 bases from V and 1 base from J, leaving 10 bases between. There are 13 residues in the CDR3. The CDR3 loop reads CSASPGRSYEQYF. CDR3 coding DNA: TGCAGTGCTAGCCCCGGTAGGTCCTACGAGCAGTACTTC.

This clonotype was recorded a few times. The V and J genes are TRBV6-2 or TRBV6-3 and TRBJ1-5, with a possible D match to TRBD1 (5 bases). The germline gives CDR1 MNHEY, CDR2 SVGEGT. This CDR3 has 14 residues. V was clipped by 2 bases and J by 9 bases, with 14 bases between them. CDR3 bases: TGTGCCAGCAGTTACGCAGGAACCGGGGGGCCCCAGCATTTT. Its translation: CASSYAGTGGPQHF.

The chain links TRBV20-1 to TRBJ2-7; TRBD1 agrees at 12 bases. This CDR3 has 16 residues. The germline V gene has CDR1 DFQATT and CDR2 SNEGSKA (reference sequence). J gave up 1 base and V 6 bases, and 10 bases lay outside the gene matches. In DNA, the CDR3 is TGCAGTGCCGTTCCTCCGGGACAGGGGGCTTCCTACGAGCAGTACTTC. Its translation is CSAVPPGQGASYEQYF.

The chain uses TRBV12-3 or TRBV12-4 and TRBJ2-6; no clear D gene. V lost 2 bases and J lost 0, with 14 bases in between. This CDR3 is 18 amino acids long. The CDR3 loop reads CASSLLMGLNSGANVLTF. The CDR3 nucleotides read TGTGCCAGCAGTTTACTTATGGGTCTCAACTCTGGGGCCAACGTCCTGACTTTC.

The chain employs TRBV7-6 and TRBJ2-2; 7 nucleotides align to TRBD1. The V and J ends lost 5 bases and 4 bases, in that order; junction bases with no gene match: 10. There are 16 residues in the CDR3. CDR1 SGHVS and CDR2 FNYEAQ come from the germline V gene. The CDR3 bases are TGTGCCAGCAGCCCTACCGGGACAGAGCCCACCGGGGAGCTGTTTTTT. Translating gives CASSPTGTEPTGELFF.

The sample holds a few counts of this clonotype. The chain has TRBV19 and TRBJ1-2; the D is unclear. CDR1 and CDR2 from the germline V gene are LNHDA and SQIVND (reference sequence). The CDR3 totals 13 residues. V was cut by 3 bases and J by 6 bases, with 11 bases left in between. The DNA for the CDR3 is TGTGCCAGTAGTATTTATGCAGGACATGGCTACACCTTC. Its translation: CASSIYAGHGYTF.

The CDR3, as DNA: TGTGCCAGCAGTTACGCCACTAGCGGGAGATCTTCGGGCTCCTACGAGCAGTACTTC. Translating gives CASSYATSGRSSGSYEQYF. The chain has TRBV6-2 or TRBV6-3 and TRBJ2-7, with 11 nucleotides matching TRBD2. Trimming removed 2 bases from V and 0 bases from J; junction bases left unmatched: 12. From germline, CDR1 is MNHEY and CDR2 SVGEGT. The CDR3 totals 19 residues.

The chain carries TRBV2 and TRBJ1-6; 7 bases line up with TRBD1. Looked up from germline, CDR1 is SNHLY and CDR2 is FYNNEI. Unmatched junction bases numbered 4, after V lost 7 bases and J lost 7 bases. CDR3 length equals 13 residues. This CDR3 is CASKGAENSPLHF. CDR3 bases: TGTGCCAGCAAGGGGGCGGAGAATTCACCCCTCCACTTT.

This clonotype was recorded at least ten times. The chain recombines TRBV30 with TRBJ2-7; 8 positions agree with TRBD1. V shed 5 bases, J shed 4 bases, and the junction held 7 bases outside the gene matches. Germline CDR1 GTSNPN, CDR2 SVGIG (reference sequence). There are 13 residues in the CDR3. As DNA, the CDR3 is TGTGCCTGGGATAGGACAGGGAAGTACGAGCAGTACTTC. This encodes CAWDRTGKYEQYF.

This clonotype appeared many times. This sequence joins TRBV2 and TRBJ2-7; perhaps TRBD1 as D (6 bases). Germline V lookup: CDR1 SNHLY, CDR2 FYNNEI. The V end was cut by 3 bases, the J end by 4 bases, with 13 bases between. This CDR3 region has 14 residues. This CDR3 reads CASSDPGVGYEQYF. As DNA, the CDR3 is TGTGCCAGCAGTGATCCAGGGGTAGGTTACGAGCAGTACTTC.

This clonotype was observed a few times. The rearrangement links TRBV6-1 to TRBJ2-7; 9 bases are a match to TRBD2. Trimming took 4 bases from V and 7 from J; bases not matched to a gene: 5. From germline, CDR1 is MNHNS and CDR2 SASEGT. This CDR3 contains 13 residues. The CDR3 region has the DNA TGTGCCAGCAGTGGAGCGGGAGGTCGGGAGCAGTACTTC. Its protein is CASSGAGGREQYF.

The V call is TRBV20-1, the J call TRBJ2-1, with D possibly being TRBD2 (6 bases). Germline assignment: CDR1 DFQATT and CDR2 SNEGSKA (reference sequence). Trimming pared 0 bases from V and 6 bases from J, leaving 15 bases between. The CDR3 spans 15 residues. DNA for the CDR3: TGCAGTGCTAGAGAGTTCGCAGGGAGGATCAATGAGCAGTTCTTC. Translating gives CSAREFAGRINEQFF.

This chain links TRBV3-1 with TRBJ1-6; 9 bases line up with TRBD1. Germline loops: CDR1 LGHDT, CDR2 YNNKEL (reference sequence). CDR3 length: 14 amino acids. V lost 4 bases to trimming and J lost 10 bases; unmatched junction nucleotides: 5. The CDR3 loop reads CASSRTTGGSPLHF. The DNA for the CDR3 is TGTGCCAGCAGCCGCACTACAGGGGGCTCACCCCTCCACTTT.

The chain combines TRBV11-2 with TRBJ2-7; 14 nucleotides line up with TRBD2. The CDR3 covers 17 residues. Losses at the gene ends were 3 bases for V and 3 bases for J; bases not matched to a gene: 7. Germline V CDR1 and CDR2: SGHAT, FQNNGV. The CDR3 sequence is CASSFGTSGRNFYEQYF. CDR3 nucleotide sequence: TGTGCCAGCAGCTTTGGGACTAGCGGGAGAAATTTCTACGAGCAGTACTTC.

This clonotype has ten or more counts. V and J are TRBV20-1 and TRBJ1-1; tentatively, D is TRBD1 (6 bases). Germline lookup yields CDR1 DFQATT and CDR2 SNEGSKA (reference sequence). The CDR3 is made up of 14 amino acids. V gave up 0 bases and J gave up 5 bases, with 13 bases separating them. The CDR3 region is CSAREGAAITEAFF. The CDR3 region has the DNA TGCAGTGCTAGAGAGGGGGCAGCGATTACTGAAGCTTTCTTT.

A few counts support this clonotype. V and J are TRBV4-1 and TRBJ2-3, with D tentatively TRBD1 (5 bases). The V end was cut by 1 base, the J end by 5 bases, with 13 bases between. Looked up from germline, CDR1 is MGHRA and CDR2 is YSYEKL. The CDR3 sequence is 15 residues long. In nucleotides, the CDR3 is TGCGCCAGCAGCCAAGGCCAGGGTTTAGGAGATACGCAGTATTTT. Translation gives CASSQGQGLGDTQYF.

This clonotype was seen only a few times. This chain uses TRBV30 with TRBJ1-2; TRBD1 might be the D (6 bases). This CDR3 has 12 residues. V was pared by 5 bases and J by 4 bases, with 11 bases between. Germline V gene lookup returns CDR1 GTSNPN and CDR2 SVGIG (reference sequence). The CDR3 bases are TGTGCCTGGGGTCGACAGGTCTATGGCTACACCTTC. Residues: CAWGRQVYGYTF.

This clonotype has a count of ten or more. V is TRBV28 and J is TRBJ2-4; possibly TRBD1 or TRBD2 for D (6 bases each). Germline CDR1 and CDR2: MDHEN and SYDVKM. Trimming pared 7 bases from V and 6 bases from J, leaving 25 bases between. The CDR3 is 17 residues long. This CDR3 reads CASKQQGFEWGGNIQYF. The CDR3 coding sequence is TGTGCCAGCAAGCAACAGGGTTTTGAATGGGGAGGAAACATTCAGTACTTC.